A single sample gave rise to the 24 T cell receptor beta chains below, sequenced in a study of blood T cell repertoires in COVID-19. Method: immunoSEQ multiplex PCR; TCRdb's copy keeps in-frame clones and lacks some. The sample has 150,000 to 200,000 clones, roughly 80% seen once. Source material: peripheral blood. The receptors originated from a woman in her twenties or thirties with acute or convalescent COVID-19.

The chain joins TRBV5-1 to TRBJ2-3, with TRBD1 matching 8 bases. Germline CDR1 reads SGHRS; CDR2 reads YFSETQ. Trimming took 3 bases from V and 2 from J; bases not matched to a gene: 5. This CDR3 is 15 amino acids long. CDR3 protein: CASSSGTGVTDTQYF. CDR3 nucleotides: TGCGCCAGCAGCTCCGGGACAGGTGTCACAGATACGCAGTATTTT.

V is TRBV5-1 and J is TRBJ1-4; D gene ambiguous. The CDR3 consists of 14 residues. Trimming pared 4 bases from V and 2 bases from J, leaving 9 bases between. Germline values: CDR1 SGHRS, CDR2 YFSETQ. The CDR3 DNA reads TGCGCCAGCAGCCCGACAAATACTAATGAAAAACTGTTTTTT. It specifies CASSPTNTNEKLFF.

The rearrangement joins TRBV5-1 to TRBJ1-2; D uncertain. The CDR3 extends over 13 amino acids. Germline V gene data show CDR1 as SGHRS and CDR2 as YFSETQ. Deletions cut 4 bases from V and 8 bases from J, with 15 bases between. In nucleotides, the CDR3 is TGCGCCAGCAGCCAGACGGGTAATCGGGGCTACACCTTC. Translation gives CASSQTGNRGYTF.

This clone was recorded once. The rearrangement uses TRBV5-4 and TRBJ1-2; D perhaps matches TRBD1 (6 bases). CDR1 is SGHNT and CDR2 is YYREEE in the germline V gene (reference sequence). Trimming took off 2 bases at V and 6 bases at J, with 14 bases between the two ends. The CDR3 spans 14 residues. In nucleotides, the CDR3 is TGTGCCAGCAGCTTCGGGACACTGAGAAATGGCTACACCTTC. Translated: CASSFGTLRNGYTF.

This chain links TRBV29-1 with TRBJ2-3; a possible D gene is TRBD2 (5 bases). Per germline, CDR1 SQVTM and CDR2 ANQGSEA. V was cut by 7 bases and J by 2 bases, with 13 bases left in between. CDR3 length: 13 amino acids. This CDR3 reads CSAHGINTDTQYF. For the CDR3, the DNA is TGCAGCGCCCACGGGATCAACACAGATACGCAGTATTTT.

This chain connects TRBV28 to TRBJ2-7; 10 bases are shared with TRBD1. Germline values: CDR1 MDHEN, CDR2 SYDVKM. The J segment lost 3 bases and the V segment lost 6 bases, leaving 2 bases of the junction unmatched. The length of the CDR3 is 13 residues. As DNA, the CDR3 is TGTGCCAGCAGAGGGACAGGGGTCTACGAGCAGTACTTC. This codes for CASRGTGVYEQYF. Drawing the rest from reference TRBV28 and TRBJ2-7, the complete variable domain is DVKVTQSSRYLVKRTGEKVFLECVQDMDHENMFWYRQDPGLGLRLIYFSYDVKMKEKGDIPEGYSVSREKKERFSLILESASTNQTSMYLCASRGTGVYEQYFGPGTRLTVT.

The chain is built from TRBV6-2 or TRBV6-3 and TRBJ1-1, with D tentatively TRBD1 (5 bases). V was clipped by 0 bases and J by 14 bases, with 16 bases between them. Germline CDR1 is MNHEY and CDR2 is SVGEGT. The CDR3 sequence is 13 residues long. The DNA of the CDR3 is TGTGCCAGCAGTTACTCGAATTTCAGGGTTCTGTTCTTT. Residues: CASSYSNFRVLFF.

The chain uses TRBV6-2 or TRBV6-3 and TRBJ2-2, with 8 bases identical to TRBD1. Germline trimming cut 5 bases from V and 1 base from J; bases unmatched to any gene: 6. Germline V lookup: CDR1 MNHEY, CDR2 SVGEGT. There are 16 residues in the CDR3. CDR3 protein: CASSQWTGMNTGELFF. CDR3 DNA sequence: TGTGCCAGCAGTCAATGGACAGGGATGAACACCGGGGAGCTGTTTTTT.

CDR3 amino acids: CARGREQTYLNEQFF. The CDR3 nucleotides read TGTGCCAGGGGACGGGAGCAAACCTACCTTAATGAGCAGTTCTTC. The chain couples TRBV9 to TRBJ2-1; D possibly corresponds to TRBD2 (6 bases). The germline V gene has CDR1 SGDLS and CDR2 YYNGEE. The CDR3 is made up of 15 amino acids. Trimming pared 8 bases from V and 7 bases from J, leaving 22 bases between.

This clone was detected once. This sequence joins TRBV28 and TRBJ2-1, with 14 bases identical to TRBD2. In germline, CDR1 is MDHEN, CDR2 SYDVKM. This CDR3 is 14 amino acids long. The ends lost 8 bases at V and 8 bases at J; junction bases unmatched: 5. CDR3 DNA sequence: TGTGCCAGCGGGGGGGGACTAGCGGGAGATGAGCAGTTCTTC. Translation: CASGGGLAGDEQFF. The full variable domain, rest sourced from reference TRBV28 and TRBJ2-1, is DVKVTQSSRYLVKRTGEKVFLECVQDMDHENMFWYRQDPGLGLRLIYFSYDVKMKEKGDIPEGYSVSREKKERFSLILESASTNQTSMYLCASGGGLAGDEQFFGPGTRLTVL.

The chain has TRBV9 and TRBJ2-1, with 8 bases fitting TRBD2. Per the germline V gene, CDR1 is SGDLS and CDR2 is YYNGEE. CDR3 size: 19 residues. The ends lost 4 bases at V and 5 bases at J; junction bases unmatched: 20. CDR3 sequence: CASSQVGSGIPTEDNEQFF. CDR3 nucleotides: TGTGCCAGCAGCCAGGTGGGTAGCGGGATACCGACAGAAGACAATGAGCAGTTCTTC.

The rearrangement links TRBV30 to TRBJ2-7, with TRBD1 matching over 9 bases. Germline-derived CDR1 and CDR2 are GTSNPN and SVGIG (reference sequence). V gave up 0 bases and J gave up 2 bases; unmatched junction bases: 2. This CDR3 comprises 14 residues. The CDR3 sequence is CAWSVTGGTYEQYF. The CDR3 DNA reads TGTGCCTGGAGTGTGACAGGGGGAACCTACGAGCAGTACTTC.

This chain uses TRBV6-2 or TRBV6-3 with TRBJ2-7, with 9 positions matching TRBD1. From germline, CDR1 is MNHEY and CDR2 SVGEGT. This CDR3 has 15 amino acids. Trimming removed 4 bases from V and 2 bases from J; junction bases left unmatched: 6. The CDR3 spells CASSLGDRVTYEQYF. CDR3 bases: TGTGCCAGCAGTTTAGGGGACAGGGTGACCTACGAGCAGTACTTC.

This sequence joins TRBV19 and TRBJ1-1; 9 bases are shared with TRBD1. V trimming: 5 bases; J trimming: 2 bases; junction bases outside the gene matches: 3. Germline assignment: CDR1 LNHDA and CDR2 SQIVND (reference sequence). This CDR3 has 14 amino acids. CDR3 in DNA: TGTGCCAGTAGTTCGGGACAGGGAAACACTGAAGCTTTCTTT. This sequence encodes CASSSGQGNTEAFF. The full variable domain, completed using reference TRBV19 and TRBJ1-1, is DGGITQSPKYLFRKEGQNVTLSCEQNLNHDAMYWYRQDPGQGLRLIYYSQIVNDFQKGDIAEGYSVSREKKESFPLTVTSAQKNPTAFYLCASSSGQGNTEAFFGQGTRLTVV.

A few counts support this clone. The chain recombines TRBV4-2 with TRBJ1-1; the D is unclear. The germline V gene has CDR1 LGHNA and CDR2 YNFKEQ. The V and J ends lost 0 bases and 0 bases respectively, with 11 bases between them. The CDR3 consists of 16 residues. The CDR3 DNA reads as TGTGCCAGCAGCCAAGAGTTAGGAGTCGTGAACACTGAAGCTTTCTTT. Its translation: CASSQELGVVNTEAFF.

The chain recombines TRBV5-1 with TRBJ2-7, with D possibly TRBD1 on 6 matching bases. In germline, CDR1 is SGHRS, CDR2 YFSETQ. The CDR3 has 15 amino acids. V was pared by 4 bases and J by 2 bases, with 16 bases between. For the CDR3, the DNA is TGCGCCAGCAGCCCGGACAGCAGGGGAGCCTACGAGCAGTACTTC. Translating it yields CASSPDSRGAYEQYF.

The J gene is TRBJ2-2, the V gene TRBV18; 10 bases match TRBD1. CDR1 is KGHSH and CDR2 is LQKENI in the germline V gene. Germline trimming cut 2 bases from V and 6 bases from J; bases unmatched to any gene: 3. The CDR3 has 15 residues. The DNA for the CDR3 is TGTGCCAGCTCACCAGACAGGGGGCACGCCGGGGAGCTGTTTTTT. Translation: CASSPDRGHAGELFF.

CDR3 loop: CASSSAETEAFF. The CDR3 DNA is TGTGCCAGCAGCTCGGCGGAAACTGAAGCTTTCTTT. The chain links TRBV2 to TRBJ1-1, with D unclear. CDR1 is SNHLY, CDR2 FYNNEI, per germline. The CDR3 has 12 residues. V lost 6 bases and J lost 5, with 10 bases in between.

This CDR3 is CASTGDGVTEAFF. CDR3 sequence (DNA): TGTGCCAGTACAGGGGATGGGGTCACTGAAGCTTTCTTT. The chain couples TRBV2 to TRBJ1-1; TRBD1 agrees at 7 bases. The V gene end was trimmed by 9 bases and the J gene end by 4 bases; junction bases not matched to a gene: 8. Germline CDR1 and CDR2: SNHLY and FYNNEI. There are 13 residues in the CDR3.

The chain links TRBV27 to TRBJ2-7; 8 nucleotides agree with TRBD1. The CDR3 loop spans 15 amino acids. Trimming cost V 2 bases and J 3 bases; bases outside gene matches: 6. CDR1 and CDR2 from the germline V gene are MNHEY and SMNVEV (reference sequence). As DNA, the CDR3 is TGTGCCAGCAGTTTAGGGGCAGGGGGCTTCTACGAGCAGTACTTC. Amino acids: CASSLGAGGFYEQYF.

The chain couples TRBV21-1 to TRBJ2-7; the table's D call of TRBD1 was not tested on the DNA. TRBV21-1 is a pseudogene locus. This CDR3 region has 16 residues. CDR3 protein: CASSKAGDRGFYEQYF. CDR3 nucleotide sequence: TGTGCCAGCAGCAAAGCGGGGGACAGGGGCTTCTACGAGCAGTACTTC.

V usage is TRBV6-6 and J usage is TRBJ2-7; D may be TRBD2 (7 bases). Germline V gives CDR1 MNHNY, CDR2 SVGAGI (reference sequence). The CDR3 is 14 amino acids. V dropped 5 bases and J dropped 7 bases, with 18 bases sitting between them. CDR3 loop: CASSLMGGPGEQYF. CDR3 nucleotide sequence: TGTGCCAGCAGTCTCATGGGGGGGCCGGGGGAGCAGTACTTC.

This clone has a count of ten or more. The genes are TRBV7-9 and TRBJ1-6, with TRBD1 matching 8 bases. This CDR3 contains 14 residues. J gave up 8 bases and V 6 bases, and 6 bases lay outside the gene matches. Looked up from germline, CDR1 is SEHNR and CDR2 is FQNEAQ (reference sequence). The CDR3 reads CASRTGGADSPLHF. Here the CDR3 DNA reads TGTGCCAGCAGAACAGGGGGTGCGGATTCACCCCTCCACTTT.

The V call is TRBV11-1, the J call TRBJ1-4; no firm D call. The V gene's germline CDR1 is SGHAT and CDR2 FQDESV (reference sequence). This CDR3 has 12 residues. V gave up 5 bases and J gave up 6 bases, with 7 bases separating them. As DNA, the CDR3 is TGTGCCAGCAGCATTCGAGATGAAAAACTGTTTTTT. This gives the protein CASSIRDEKLFF.